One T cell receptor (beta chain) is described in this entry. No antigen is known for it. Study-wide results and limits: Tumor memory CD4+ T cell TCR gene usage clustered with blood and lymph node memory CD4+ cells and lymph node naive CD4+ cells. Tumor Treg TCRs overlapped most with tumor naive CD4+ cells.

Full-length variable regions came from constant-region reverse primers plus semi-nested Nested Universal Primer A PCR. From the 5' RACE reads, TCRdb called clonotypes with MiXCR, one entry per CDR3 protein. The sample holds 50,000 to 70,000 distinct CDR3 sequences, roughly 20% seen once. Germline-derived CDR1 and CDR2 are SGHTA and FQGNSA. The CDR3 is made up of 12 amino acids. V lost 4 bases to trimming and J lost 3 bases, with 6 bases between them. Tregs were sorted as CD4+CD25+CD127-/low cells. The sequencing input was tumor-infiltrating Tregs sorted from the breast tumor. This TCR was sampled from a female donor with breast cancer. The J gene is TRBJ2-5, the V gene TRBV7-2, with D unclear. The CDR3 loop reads CASSSPKETQYF. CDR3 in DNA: TGTGCCAGCAGCTCGCCCAAAGAGACCCAGTACTTC.